This entry lists 24 T cell receptor beta chains sequenced from one sample in a study of control samples from healthy donors and cancer patients. Profiled with immunoSEQ multiplex PCR; TCRdb holds only in-frame clones, not every one. The top ten clones hold approximately 38% of a sample with 94,000 or so clones, approximately 88% of them seen once. Sequenced input: PBMCs. The receptors here all came from a man between 65 and 80 years old with lung cancer.

V usage is TRBV5-6 and J usage is TRBJ1-1; 8 positions agree with TRBD1. Germline trimming cut 3 bases from V and 5 bases from J; bases unmatched to any gene: 3. The CDR3 runs to 13 residues. Germline V CDR1 and CDR2: SGHDT, YYEEEE. The CDR3 DNA sequence: TGTGCCAGCAGCTGGACAGGGAGGACTGAAGCTTTCTTT. Protein product: CASSWTGRTEAFF.

The chain is built from TRBV6-2 or TRBV6-3 and TRBJ2-7; TRBD1 is a possible D gene (5 bases). The CDR3 consists of 12 residues. The V end lost 4 bases, the J end lost 4 bases, and 8 bases lay between the germline ends. The germline V gene encodes CDR1 MNHEY and CDR2 SVGEGT. The DNA for the CDR3 is TGTGCCAGCAGTTCACAGGCTTACGAGCAGTACTTC. Its protein is CASSSQAYEQYF.

The genes are TRBV18 and TRBJ1-1; 7 bases map to TRBD1. Germline CDR1 is KGHSH and CDR2 is LQKENI. The CDR3 runs to 13 residues. V shed 3 bases, J shed 7 bases, and the junction held 5 bases outside the gene matches. CDR3 in amino acids: CASSPSQGGEAFF. The DNA for the CDR3 is TGTGCCAGCTCACCTTCGCAGGGGGGTGAAGCTTTCTTT.

V gene TRBV3-1 (or the pseudogene TRBV3-2) combines with J gene TRBJ1-6, with D perhaps matching TRBD1 (6 bases). CDR1 and CDR2 from the germline V gene are LGHDT and YNNKEL (reference sequence). The CDR3 runs 14 residues. V was shortened by 1 base and J by 9 bases, with 10 bases between the two germline ends. The CDR3, as DNA: TGTGCCAGCAGCCAAGGGAGGGGGAGTTCACCCCTCCACTTT. Amino acid sequence: CASSQGRGSSPLHF.

The chain has TRBV4-3 and TRBJ1-1, with 7 bases identical to TRBD1. This CDR3 spans 15 amino acids. Per germline, CDR1 LGHNA and CDR2 YSLEER. The junction had 5 bases not matched to a gene; V was cut back by 3 bases and J by 1 base. The CDR3 spells CASSHFQGGNTEAFF. For the CDR3, the DNA is TGCGCCAGCAGCCATTTTCAGGGGGGGAACACTGAAGCTTTCTTT.

V is TRBV6-5 and J is TRBJ2-2, with 7 nucleotides matching TRBD2. The CDR3 sequence is 15 residues long. Unmatched junction bases numbered 9, after V lost 6 bases and J lost 5 bases. The germline V gene encodes CDR1 MNHEY and CDR2 SVGAGI. The CDR3 loop reads CASRFGLDPTGELFF. For the CDR3, the DNA is TGTGCCAGCAGATTCGGACTAGACCCGACCGGGGAGCTGTTTTTT.

This clone was picked up a small number of times. For the CDR3, the DNA is TGCGCCAGCAGCTCCGGGGGTCTCCCCGGGGCCGAGCAGTACTTC. It encodes CASSSGGLPGAEQYF. The V gene is TRBV5-1, the J gene TRBJ2-7; D might be TRBD2 (6 bases). The CDR3 is made up of 15 amino acids. The germline V gene has CDR1 SGHRS and CDR2 YFSETQ. Trimming removed 3 bases at V and 6 bases at J, with 19 bases between.

CDR3 loop: CASSTGGGGLNSPLHF. DNA for the CDR3: TGCGCCAGCAGCACGGGAGGAGGGGGACTGAATTCACCCCTCCACTTT. The chain joins TRBV5-1 to TRBJ1-6; the D gene is possibly TRBD1 (6 bases). CDR1 SGHRS and CDR2 YFSETQ come from the germline V gene. The CDR3 spans 16 residues. V was clipped by 4 bases and J by 7 bases, with 18 bases between them.

The rearrangement uses TRBV5-1 and TRBJ1-5; D possibly corresponds to TRBD1 (6 bases). The CDR3 length is 13 residues. Deletions cut 0 bases from V and 14 bases from J, with 15 bases between. Germline lookup yields CDR1 SGHRS and CDR2 YFSETQ. The CDR3 nucleotides read TGCGCCAGCAGCTTGGAGCCGACAGGTCTAAAGCATTTT. Translation: CASSLEPTGLKHF.

V usage is TRBV10-3 and J usage is TRBJ2-3; maybe TRBD1 (6 bases). The CDR3 consists of 15 residues. CDR1 and CDR2 from the germline V gene are ENHRY and SYGVKD. The V end was cut by 4 bases, the J end by 0 bases, with 11 bases between. CDR3 coding DNA: TGTGCCATCAGTGTAGGGACATTTAGCACAGATACGCAGTATTTT. Translating it yields CAISVGTFSTDTQYF.

DNA for the CDR3: TGTGCCAGCGATACCGGAGCCTCTGGAAACACCATATATTTT. Translation: CASDTGASGNTIYF. The chain is built from TRBV19 and TRBJ1-3; D ambiguous. Trimming stripped 9 bases from V and 0 bases from J, with 12 bases between. CDR1 and CDR2 (germline): LNHDA, SQIVND (reference sequence). This CDR3 is 14 amino acids long.

The rearrangement uses TRBV5-5 and TRBJ2-3; D is tentatively TRBD1 or TRBD2 (6 bases each). Germline-derived CDR1 and CDR2 are SGHKS and YYEKEE (reference sequence). This CDR3 spans 14 amino acids. The V and J ends lost 4 bases and 5 bases respectively, with 14 bases between them. The CDR3 is CASSRGGGQDTQYF. The CDR3 DNA sequence: TGTGCCAGCAGCCGAGGAGGGGGACAAGATACGCAGTATTTT.

The chain couples TRBV15 to TRBJ2-4, with a possible D match to TRBD1 (6 bases). CDR1 is LNHNV and CDR2 is YYDKDF in the germline V gene (reference sequence). The CDR3 consists of 17 residues. Trimming shortened V by 0 bases and J by 6 bases, and 18 bases separated the two germline ends. Here the CDR3 DNA reads TGTGCCACCAGCAGAGATTTTGGGGGCTTGGCCCGAAACATTCAGTACTTC. It is translated as CATSRDFGGLARNIQYF.

The chain has TRBV30 and TRBJ2-7; tentatively, D is TRBD1 (5 bases). V was pared by 4 bases and J by 2 bases, with 15 bases between. Germline V gene sequence: CDR1 GTSNPN, CDR2 SVGIG (reference sequence). This CDR3 comprises 14 residues. This CDR3 is CAWKSIAGPYEQYF. CDR3 bases: TGTGCCTGGAAGAGCATCGCAGGGCCCTACGAGCAGTACTTC.

CDR3 region: CASSLSRGAAVGYNEQFF. Written as DNA, the CDR3 is TGTGCCAGCAGTTTATCAAGGGGGGCGGCGGTGGGCTACAATGAGCAGTTCTTC. This chain uses TRBV27 with TRBJ2-1; D assignment may be TRBD1 or TRBD2 (6 bases each). The CDR3 spans 18 residues. CDR1 is MNHEY, CDR2 SMNVEV, per germline (reference sequence). V shed 0 bases and J shed 3 bases, with 18 bases lying between them.

The gene calls are TRBV2 and TRBJ2-5; D is unresolved. The CDR3 spans 15 residues. Germline V gives CDR1 SNHLY, CDR2 FYNNEI. The V end was cut by 4 bases, the J end by 1 base, with 13 bases between. The chain's CDR3 is CASSADGWGQETQYF. The CDR3 DNA follows: TGTGCCAGCAGTGCCGACGGTTGGGGCCAAGAGACCCAGTACTTC.

This clone has only one observation. V usage is TRBV27 and J usage is TRBJ1-5; maybe TRBD1 (5 bases). Germline V lookup: CDR1 MNHEY, CDR2 SMNVEV (reference sequence). The CDR3 is 14 residues long. V lost 9 bases, J lost 2 bases, and 14 bases lay in between. CDR3 in DNA: TGTGCCAGTTCCAGGGTTGGAGGCAATCAGCCCCAGCATTTT. This translates into CASSRVGGNQPQHF.

The rearrangement joins TRBV24-1 to TRBJ2-1; 7 bases are a match to TRBD2. The CDR3 spans 15 residues. In germline, CDR1 is KGHDR, CDR2 SFDVKD. The J segment lost 4 bases and the V segment lost 3 bases, leaving 5 bases of the junction unmatched. The chain's CDR3 is CATSDPRGGYNEQFF. In nucleotides, the CDR3 is TGTGCCACCAGTGATCCGCGCGGGGGTTACAATGAGCAGTTCTTC.

This clone came up once. This sequence joins TRBV19 and TRBJ1-1; the D gene is possibly TRBD1 (6 bases). This CDR3 is built from 14 residues. Per germline, CDR1 LNHDA and CDR2 SQIVND (reference sequence). V lost 5 bases to trimming and J lost 0 bases, with 10 bases between them. CDR3 sequence: CASSLGTLNTEAFF. The CDR3, as DNA: TGTGCCAGTAGTCTCGGGACACTGAACACTGAAGCTTTCTTT. The full variable domain, with the rest looked up from reference TRBV19 and TRBJ1-1, is DGGITQSPKYLFRKEGQNVTLSCEQNLNHDAMYWYRQDPGQGLRLIYYSQIVNDFQKGDIAEGYSVSREKKESFPLTVTSAQKNPTAFYLCASSLGTLNTEAFFGQGTRLTVV.

This clone was found a few times. V gene TRBV18 combines with J gene TRBJ2-5, with 11 positions matching TRBD1. CDR3 length: 14 amino acids. The J segment lost 5 bases and the V segment lost 6 bases, leaving 5 bases of the junction unmatched. CDR1 is KGHSH and CDR2 is LQKENI in the germline V gene. As DNA, the CDR3 is TGTGCCAGCTCGACCCGGACAGGGGGCGAGACCCAGTACTTC. Protein sequence: CASSTRTGGETQYF.

The V and J genes are TRBV5-8 and TRBJ2-5; D may be TRBD2 (5 bases). The germline gives CDR1 SGHTS, CDR2 YDEGEE. Trimming removed 0 bases at V and 0 bases at J, with 12 bases between. This CDR3 region has 16 residues. The CDR3 loop is CASSLGLAGYQETQYF. DNA of the CDR3: TGTGCCAGCAGCTTGGGACTGGCGGGTTACCAAGAGACCCAGTACTTC.

The rearrangement joins TRBV6-5 to TRBJ2-7; D call uncertain. V lost 4 bases and J 3 bases, leaving 4 bases between the germline ends. This CDR3 is built from 11 residues. Per germline, CDR1 MNHEY and CDR2 SVGAGI. The CDR3 bases are TGTGCCAGCAGTTCCGTCTACGAGCAGTACTTC. Its translation is CASSSVYEQYF.

The chain uses TRBV29-1 and TRBJ1-1, with D maybe TRBD1 (6 bases). V lost 7 bases and J lost 3, with 12 bases in between. In germline, CDR1 is SQVTM, CDR2 ANQGSEA. The CDR3 consists of 12 residues. The CDR3 nucleotides read TGCAGCGCTCCGGGGGGGCACACTGAAGCTTTCTTT. Translation gives CSAPGGHTEAFF.

The chain employs TRBV18 and TRBJ1-1, with D unresolved. V gave up 0 bases and J gave up 0 bases, with 11 bases separating them. This CDR3 is built from 16 residues. CDR1 KGHSH and CDR2 LQKENI come from the germline V gene. For the CDR3, the DNA is TGTGCCAGCTCACCACCGTCCAGTTCCATGAACACTGAAGCTTTCTTT. Translated, it gives CASSPPSSSMNTEAFF.